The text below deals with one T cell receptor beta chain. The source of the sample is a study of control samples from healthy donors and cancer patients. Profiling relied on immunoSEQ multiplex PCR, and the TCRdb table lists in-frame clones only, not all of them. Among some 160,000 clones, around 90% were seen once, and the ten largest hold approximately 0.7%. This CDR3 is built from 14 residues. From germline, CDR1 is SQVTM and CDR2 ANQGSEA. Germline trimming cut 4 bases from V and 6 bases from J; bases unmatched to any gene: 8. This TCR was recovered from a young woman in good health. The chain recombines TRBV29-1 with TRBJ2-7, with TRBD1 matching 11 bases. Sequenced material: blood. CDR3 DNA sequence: TGCAGCGTTGGGTCGGGGACAGGGGGTACCGAGCAGTACTTC. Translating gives CSVGSGTGGTEQYF.